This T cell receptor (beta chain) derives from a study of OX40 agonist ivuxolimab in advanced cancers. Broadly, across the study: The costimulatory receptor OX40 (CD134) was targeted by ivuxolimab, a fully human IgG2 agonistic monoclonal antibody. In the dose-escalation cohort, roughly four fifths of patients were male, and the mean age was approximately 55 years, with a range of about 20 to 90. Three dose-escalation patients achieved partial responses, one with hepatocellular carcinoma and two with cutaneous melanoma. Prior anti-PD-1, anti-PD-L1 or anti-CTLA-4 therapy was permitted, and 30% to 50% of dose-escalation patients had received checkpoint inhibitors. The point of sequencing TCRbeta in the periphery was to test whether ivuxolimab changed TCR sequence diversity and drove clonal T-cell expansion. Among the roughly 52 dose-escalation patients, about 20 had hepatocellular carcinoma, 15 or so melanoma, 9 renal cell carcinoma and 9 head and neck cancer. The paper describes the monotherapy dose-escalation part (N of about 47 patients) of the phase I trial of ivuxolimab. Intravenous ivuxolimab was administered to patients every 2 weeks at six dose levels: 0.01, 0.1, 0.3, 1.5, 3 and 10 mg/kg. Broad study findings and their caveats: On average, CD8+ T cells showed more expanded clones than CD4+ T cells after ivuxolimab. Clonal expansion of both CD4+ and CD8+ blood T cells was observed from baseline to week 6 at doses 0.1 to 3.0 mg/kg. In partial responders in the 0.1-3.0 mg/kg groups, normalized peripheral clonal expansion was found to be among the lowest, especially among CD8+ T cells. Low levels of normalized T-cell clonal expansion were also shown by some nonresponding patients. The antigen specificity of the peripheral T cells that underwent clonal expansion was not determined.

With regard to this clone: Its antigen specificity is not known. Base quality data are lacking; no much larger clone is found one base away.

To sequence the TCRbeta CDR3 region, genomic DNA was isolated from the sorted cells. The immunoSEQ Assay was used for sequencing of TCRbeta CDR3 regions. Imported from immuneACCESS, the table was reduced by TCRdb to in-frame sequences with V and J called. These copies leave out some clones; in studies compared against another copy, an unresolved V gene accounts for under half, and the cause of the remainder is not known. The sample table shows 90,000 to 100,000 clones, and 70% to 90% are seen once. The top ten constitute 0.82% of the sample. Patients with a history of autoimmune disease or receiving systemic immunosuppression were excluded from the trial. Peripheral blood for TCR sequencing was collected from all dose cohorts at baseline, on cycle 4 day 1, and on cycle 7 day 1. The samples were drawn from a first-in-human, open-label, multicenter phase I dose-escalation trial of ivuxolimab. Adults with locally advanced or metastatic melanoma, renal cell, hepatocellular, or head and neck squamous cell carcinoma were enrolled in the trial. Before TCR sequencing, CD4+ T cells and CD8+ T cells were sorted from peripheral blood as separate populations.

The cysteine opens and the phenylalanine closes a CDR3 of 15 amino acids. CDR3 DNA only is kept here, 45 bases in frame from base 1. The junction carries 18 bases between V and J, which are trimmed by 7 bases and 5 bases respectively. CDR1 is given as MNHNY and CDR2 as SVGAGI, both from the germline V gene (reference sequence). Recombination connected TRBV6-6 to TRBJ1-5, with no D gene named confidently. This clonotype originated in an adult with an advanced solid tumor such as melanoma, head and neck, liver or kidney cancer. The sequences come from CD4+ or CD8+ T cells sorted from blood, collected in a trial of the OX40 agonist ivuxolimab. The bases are TGTGCCAGCAATTCCCCGGGCAACTTCTATCAGCCCCAGCATTTT. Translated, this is CASNSPGNFYQPQHF.